This T cell receptor beta chain derives from a study of T-cell reconstitution after alpha-beta-depleted transplantation in children (dated by TCRdb to the mid-2010s). General notes on the study: Using TCR repertoire profiling, the study followed T-cell immune reconstitution in a quantitative way in children after TCRalphabeta/CD19-depleted allogeneic hematopoietic cell transplantation.

Library prep was done by PCR. Sequencing used an Illumina HiSeq 2500. To normalize quantification of the TCRbeta repertoire, the TCR libraries were built with molecular barcoding that relied on unique molecular identifiers. The public reads were quality trimmed at Q25 with fastp and then assembled into clones with MiXCR by TCRdb, keeping productive beta chains. Rows merge per CDR3 protein into single entries with the most common DNA and genes. In all, the sample holds about 77,000 distinct CDR3 sequences, and less than 20% of those were seen once. The ten largest clones add up to about half of the sample. The germline V gene provides CDR1 SGHTA and CDR2 FQGNSA. The junction shows trimming of 3 bases on V and 2 bases on J, and the gene matches do not reach 3 bases of it. The CDR3 numbers 14 residues from cysteine through phenylalanine. Just the 42-base CDR3 DNA is kept, in frame starting at base 1. What the work shows at the level of the full study, not this receptor alone: About two months after transplant, the apparently early recovery of alphabetaT-cell counts reportedly depended on just several hundred clones that had expanded rapidly and came from non-depleted graft cells. In some patients, high TCRbeta diversity at day 60 was attributed to recipient T cells and intrathymic progenitors that had survived conditioning. The frequencies of hyperexpanded clones fell over the following months, and after one year, T-cell counts and TCRbeta diversity were mostly attributed to newly produced T cells.

Read against the paper, the sample's treatment or condition label means: allogeneic hematopoietic cell transplantation with graft depleted of TCRalphabeta T cells and CD19 B cells. Transplant recipients were children who received TCRalphabeta/CD19-depleted allogeneic hematopoietic cell grafts. Only a few counts were recorded for this clonotype. It has no known antigen specificity. One base away there is no much larger clone; base qualities are not given. This receptor was obtained from a male patient aged 2 to 10 who had a stem cell transplant for acute lymphoblastic leukemia, so the T cells may come from the graft donor. The sequences come from PBMCs, mostly from graft donor cells, collected 360 days after TCRalphabeta/CD19-depleted stem cell transplant. The sequence is built from TRBV7-2 and TRBJ2-7, with 8 middle bases fitting TRBD1. CDR3 loop: CASSFQQGAYEQYF. The DNA sequence is TGTGCCAGCAGCTTCCAACAGGGGGCCTACGAGCAGTACTTC. The full variable domain, completed from the reference TRBV7-2 and TRBJ2-7 proteins outside the CDR3, reads GAGVSQSPSNKVTEKGKDVELRCDPISGHTALYWYRQSLGQGLEFLIYFQGNSAPDKSGLPSDRFSAERTGGSVSTLTIQRTQQEDSAVYLCASSFQQGAYEQYFGPGTRLTVT.